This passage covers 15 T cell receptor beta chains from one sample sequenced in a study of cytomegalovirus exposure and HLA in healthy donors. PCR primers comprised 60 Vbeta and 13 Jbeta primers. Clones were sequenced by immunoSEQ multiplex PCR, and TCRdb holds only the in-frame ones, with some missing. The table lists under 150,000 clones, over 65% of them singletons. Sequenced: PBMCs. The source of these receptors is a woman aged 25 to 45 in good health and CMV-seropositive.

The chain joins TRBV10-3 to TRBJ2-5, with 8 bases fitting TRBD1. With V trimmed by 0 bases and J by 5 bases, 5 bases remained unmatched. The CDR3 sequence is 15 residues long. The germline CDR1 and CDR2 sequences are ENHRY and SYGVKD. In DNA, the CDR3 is TGTGCCATCAGTGAGTCACAGGGGGTAGGGGAGACCCAGTACTTC. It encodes CAISESQGVGETQYF.

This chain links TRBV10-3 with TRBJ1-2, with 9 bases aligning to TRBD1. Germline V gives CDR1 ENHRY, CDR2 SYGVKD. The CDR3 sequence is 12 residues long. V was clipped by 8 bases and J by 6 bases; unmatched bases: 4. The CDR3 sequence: CAIGDREDGYTF. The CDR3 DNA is TGTGCCATCGGGGACAGGGAGGATGGCTACACCTTC.

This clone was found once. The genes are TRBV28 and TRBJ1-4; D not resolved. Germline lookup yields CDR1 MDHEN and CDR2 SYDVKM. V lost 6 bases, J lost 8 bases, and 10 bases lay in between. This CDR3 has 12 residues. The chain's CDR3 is CASRDLREKLFF. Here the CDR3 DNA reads TGTGCCAGCAGAGACCTGAGGGAAAAACTGTTTTTT.

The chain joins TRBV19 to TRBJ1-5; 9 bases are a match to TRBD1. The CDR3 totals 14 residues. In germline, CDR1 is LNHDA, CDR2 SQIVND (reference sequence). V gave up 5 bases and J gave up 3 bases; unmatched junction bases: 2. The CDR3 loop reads CASSGTGPNQPQHF. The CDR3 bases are TGTGCCAGTAGTGGGACAGGGCCCAATCAGCCCCAGCATTTT.

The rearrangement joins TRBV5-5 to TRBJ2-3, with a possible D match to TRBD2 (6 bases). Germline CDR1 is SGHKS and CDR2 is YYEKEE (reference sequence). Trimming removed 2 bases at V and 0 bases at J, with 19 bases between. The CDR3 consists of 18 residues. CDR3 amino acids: CASSFARYDGGSTDTQYF. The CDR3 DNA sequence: TGTGCCAGCAGCTTTGCTCGATATGATGGGGGGAGCACAGATACGCAGTATTTT.

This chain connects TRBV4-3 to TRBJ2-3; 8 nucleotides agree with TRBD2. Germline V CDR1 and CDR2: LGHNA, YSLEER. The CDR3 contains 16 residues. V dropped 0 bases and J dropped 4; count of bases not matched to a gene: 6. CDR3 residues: CASSQDGGAAADTQYF. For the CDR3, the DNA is TGCGCCAGCAGCCAAGACGGGGGGGCCGCGGCAGATACGCAGTATTTT.

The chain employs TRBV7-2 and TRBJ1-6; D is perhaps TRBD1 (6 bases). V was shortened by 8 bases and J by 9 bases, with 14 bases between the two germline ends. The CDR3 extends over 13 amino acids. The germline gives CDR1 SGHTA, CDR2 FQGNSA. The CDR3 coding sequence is TGTGCCAGCGGAAGCAGGGGACGTTCACCCCTCCACTTT. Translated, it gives CASGSRGRSPLHF.

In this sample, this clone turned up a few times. Here the CDR3 DNA reads TGTGCCTGGAGTGTAGCAGCGGGGGGGTCAGATACGCAGTATTTT. As protein: CAWSVAAGGSDTQYF. V usage is TRBV30 and J usage is TRBJ2-3; 10 nucleotides line up with TRBD2. This CDR3 spans 15 amino acids. The germline CDR1 and CDR2 sequences are GTSNPN and SVGIG (reference sequence). Trimming at V came to 0 bases and at J to 4 bases, leaving 4 bases not matched to a gene.

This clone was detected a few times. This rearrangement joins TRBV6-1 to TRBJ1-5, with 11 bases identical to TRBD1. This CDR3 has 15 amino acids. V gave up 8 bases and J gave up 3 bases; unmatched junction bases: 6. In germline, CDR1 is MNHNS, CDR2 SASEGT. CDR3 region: CASAGQGVLNQPQHF. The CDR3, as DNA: TGTGCCAGCGCGGGACAGGGGGTTCTCAATCAGCCCCAGCATTTT.

The CDR3 nucleotides are TGTGCCAGCAGTTTATCCCCTCACCCCCTCTCCTACGAGCAGTACTTC. Its translation is CASSLSPHPLSYEQYF. The rearrangement uses TRBV27 and TRBJ2-5; D not certain. The J call is doubtful: the DNA matches TRBJ2-7 better. The CDR3 sequence is 16 residues long. Germline CDR1 is MNHEY and CDR2 is SMNVEV (reference sequence).

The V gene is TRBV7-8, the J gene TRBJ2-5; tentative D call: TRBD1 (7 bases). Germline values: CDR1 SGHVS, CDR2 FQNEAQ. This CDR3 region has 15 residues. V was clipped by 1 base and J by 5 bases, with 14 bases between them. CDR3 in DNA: TGTGCCAGCAGCTTAGAGGAGGGGGCGGGGGAGACCCAGTACTTC. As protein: CASSLEEGAGETQYF. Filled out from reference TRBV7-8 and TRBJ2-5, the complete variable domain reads GAGVSQSPRYKVAKRGQDVALRCDPISGHVSLFWYQQALGQGPEFLTYFQNEAQLDKSGLPSDRFFAERPEGSVSTLKIQRTQQEDSAVYLCASSLEEGAGETQYFGPGTRLLVL.

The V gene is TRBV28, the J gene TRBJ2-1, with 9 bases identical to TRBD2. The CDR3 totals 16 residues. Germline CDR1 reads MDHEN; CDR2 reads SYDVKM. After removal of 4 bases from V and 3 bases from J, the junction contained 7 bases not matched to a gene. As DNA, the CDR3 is TGTGCCAGCAGTTCTATAGCGGGGGTCCTCTACAATGAGCAGTTCTTC. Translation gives CASSSIAGVLYNEQFF.

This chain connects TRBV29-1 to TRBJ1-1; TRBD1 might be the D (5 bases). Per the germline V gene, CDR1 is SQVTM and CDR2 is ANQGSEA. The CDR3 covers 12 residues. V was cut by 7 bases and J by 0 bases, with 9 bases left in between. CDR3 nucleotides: TGCAGCGCCGGGGGAATGAACACTGAAGCTTTCTTT. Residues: CSAGGMNTEAFF.

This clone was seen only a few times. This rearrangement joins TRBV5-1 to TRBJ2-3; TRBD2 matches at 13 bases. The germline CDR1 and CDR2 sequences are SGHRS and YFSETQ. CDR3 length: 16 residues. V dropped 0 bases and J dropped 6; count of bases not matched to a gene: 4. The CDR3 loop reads CASSLGTSGGADTQYF. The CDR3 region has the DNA TGCGCCAGCAGCTTGGGGACTAGCGGGGGAGCGGATACGCAGTATTTT.

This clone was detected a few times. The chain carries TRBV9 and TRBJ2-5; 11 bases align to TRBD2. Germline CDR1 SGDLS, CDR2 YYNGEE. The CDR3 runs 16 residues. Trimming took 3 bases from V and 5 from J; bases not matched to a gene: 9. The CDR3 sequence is CASSGNSGGAIETQYF. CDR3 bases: TGTGCCAGCAGCGGAAATAGCGGGGGGGCCATTGAGACCCAGTACTTC.